Each of the 24 T cell receptor beta chains below was sequenced from the same sample in a study of Tregs in tolerant kidney transplant recipients. Sequencing was performed with immunoSEQ multiplex PCR; in TCRdb, only in-frame clones are kept and a portion is missing. In total, the table holds about 52,000 clones. Here the sequenced sample was CD4+ T cells from blood, taken before the transplant. All receptors derive from a human donor who received a combined kidney and bone marrow transplant.

About this clone: The CDR3 goes on 3 residues after the read ends, and that part is filled in from the germline J gene. The rearrangement joins TRBV30 to TRBJ2-1, with D tentatively TRBD2 (6 bases). The CDR3 is 14 residues long. Germline V gene sequence: CDR1 GTSNPN, CDR2 SVGIG (reference sequence). V was clipped by 1 base and J by 7 bases, with 14 bases between them. The sequenced part of the CDR3 DNA is TGTGCCTGGAGTGCGGACTATCGTAGGAATGAG. Translating gives CAWSADYRRNE. In full, the CDR3 reads CAWSADYRRNEQFF.

Turning to this clone: The read terminates 3 residues ahead of where the CDR3 ends, so the germline J gene completes it. V usage is TRBV28 and J usage is TRBJ1-1, with 8 positions matching TRBD1. CDR3 length equals 12 residues. The V gene's germline CDR1 is MDHEN and CDR2 SYDVKM. CDR3 DNA, as far as it was read: TGTGCCAGCAGACTCAGGACAGGGTGG. Protein: CASRLRTGW. The full CDR3 protein reads CASRLRTGWAFF.

Comments on this clone: With the read ending 3 residues before the CDR3 end, the germline J gene is used to fill in that end. This chain links TRBV5-4 with TRBJ1-1; D is possibly TRBD1 (5 bases). This CDR3 contains 13 residues. CDR1 is SGHNT and CDR2 is YYREEE in the germline V gene (reference sequence). Trimming pared 4 bases from V and 1 base from J, leaving 8 bases between. The CDR3 protein is CASSLRGNTEAFF. The CDR3 DNA, read in part, is TGTGCCAGCAGCCTGAGGGGGAACACTGAA.

Regarding this clone: The missing CDR3 end, 3 residues past where the read stops, is filled in from the germline J gene. This chain joins TRBV6-2 or TRBV6-3 and TRBJ1-5; D is perhaps TRBD1 (6 bases). The CDR3 loop spans 16 amino acids. Trimming took off 5 bases at V and 4 bases at J, with 18 bases between the two ends. From germline, CDR1 is MNHEY and CDR2 SVGEGT. The sequenced part of the CDR3 DNA is TGTGCCAGCAGTCGAATCCGGGACACAAGGAATCAGCCC. Translating it yields CASSRIRDTRNQP. The complete CDR3 reads CASSRIRDTRNQPQHF.

Regarding this clone: The CDR3 end falls 3 residues outside the read, so it is completed with the germline J gene. V gene TRBV19 combines with J gene TRBJ2-6; tentative D call: TRBD1 (6 bases). This CDR3 has 15 residues. Trimming cost V 6 bases and J 1 base, with 10 bases left between them. Germline loops: CDR1 LNHDA, CDR2 SQIVND (reference sequence). The CDR3 protein is CASSFRGSGANVLTF. Incomplete CDR3 DNA: TGTGCCAGTAGCTTCAGGGGATCTGGGGCCAACGTC.

As regards this clone: The read terminates 3 residues ahead of where the CDR3 ends, so the germline J gene completes it. V usage is TRBV20-1 and J usage is TRBJ1-4, with D hard to call. The ends were cut back, 3 bases at V and 0 bases at J, with 8 bases in the middle. The CDR3 is 14 residues long. CDR1 DFQATT and CDR2 SNEGSKA come from the germline V gene (reference sequence). CDR3 DNA (partial): TGCAGTGCTAGGGCTGACACAACTAATGAAAAA. Protein: CSARADTTNEK. From start to end, the CDR3 is CSARADTTNEKLFF.

Turning to this clone: The read gets to within 3 residues of the CDR3 end, and the germline J gene fills in the rest. This rearrangement joins TRBV7-9 to TRBJ2-3; D possibly corresponds to TRBD1 (5 bases). This CDR3 spans 14 amino acids. CDR1 and CDR2 (germline): SEHNR, FQNEAQ (reference sequence). V was shortened by 8 bases and J by 5 bases, with 17 bases between the two germline ends. The CDR3 DNA, read in part, is TGTGCCAGCTTAGAGTGGCAGGGATTAGATACG. Protein: CASLEWQGLDT. The CDR3 in full is CASLEWQGLDTQYF.

As to this clone: The CDR3 end is not reached by the read, which stops 3 residues before it; the germline J gene fills it in. The rearrangement joins TRBV7-2 to TRBJ2-2, with 8 bases lining up with TRBD1. CDR1 SGHTA and CDR2 FQGNSA come from the germline V gene. CDR3 length: 15 residues. V lost 4 bases and J lost 2; bases outside the gene matches: 3. This chain's CDR3 is CASSSRGQNTGELFF. Partial CDR3 DNA: TGTGCCAGCAGCTCCAGGGGGCAAAACACCGGGGAG.

The CDR3 here is CASSTRQYNSPLHF. The CDR3 DNA, read in part, is TGTGCCAGTAGTACGAGACAGTACAATTCACCC. This rearrangement joins TRBV19 to TRBJ1-6; TRBD1 is a possible D gene (5 bases). The DNA ends 3 residues before the CDR3 does, and the rest of the CDR3 is filled in from the germline J gene. Trimming cost V 4 bases and J 7 bases, with 11 bases left between them. CDR3 size: 14 residues. Germline CDR1 LNHDA, CDR2 SQIVND (reference sequence).

In regard to this clone: The read ends 3 residues early relative to the CDR3; the germline J gene fills the gap. The rearrangement joins TRBV5-1 to TRBJ2-3; 12 bases are shared with TRBD2. Germline V gives CDR1 SGHRS, CDR2 YFSETQ. The CDR3 runs 18 residues. With V trimmed by 0 bases and J by 5 bases, 10 bases remained unmatched. The CDR3 DNA, read in part, is TGCGCCAGCAGCTTGGCCCCTAGCGGGGGGGCCGGTGGAGATACG. This gives the protein CASSLAPSGGAGGDT. The full CDR3 reads CASSLAPSGGAGGDTQYF.

As regards this clone: The CDR3 end is not reached by the read, which stops 3 residues before it; the germline J gene fills it in. The chain uses TRBV20-1 and TRBJ2-3; D is perhaps TRBD2 (5 bases). Germline assignment: CDR1 DFQATT and CDR2 SNEGSKA (reference sequence). This CDR3 is 14 amino acids long. Deletions cut 0 bases from V and 0 bases from J, with 7 bases between. The part of the CDR3 DNA that was read is TGCAGTGCTAGAGATAGCGCTAGCACAGATACG. Its protein is CSARDSASTDT. The whole CDR3 protein is CSARDSASTDTQYF.

For this clone: Read coverage stops 3 residues before the CDR3 terminus; the germline J gene supplies the remainder. The chain employs TRBV11-3 and TRBJ1-3; TRBD1 aligns across 7 bases. The CDR3 consists of 15 residues. Losses at the gene ends were 3 bases for V and 4 bases for J; bases not matched to a gene: 6. CDR1 and CDR2 from the germline V gene are SGHNT and YENEEA. The CDR3 is CASSFVTGMGNTIYF. The DNA read from the CDR3 is TGTGCCAGCAGCTTCGTGACAGGGATGGGAAACACC.

Here the CDR3 reads CSARTSGETQYF. Partial CDR3 DNA: TGCAGTGCGCGGACTAGCGGAGAGACC. This chain links TRBV20-1 with TRBJ2-5; 10 bases line up with TRBD2. The read ends 3 residues before the CDR3 terminus; that terminus is restored from the germline J gene. The CDR3 has 12 residues. The germline CDR1 and CDR2 sequences are DFQATT and SNEGSKA (reference sequence). Trimming took 6 bases from V and 4 from J; bases not matched to a gene: 2.

Notes on this clone: The sequence runs out 3 residues before the end of the CDR3; the remainder is reconstructed from the germline J gene. V usage is TRBV7-2 and J usage is TRBJ2-5; 9 bases are shared with TRBD1. This CDR3 has 13 residues. The germline V gene has CDR1 SGHTA and CDR2 FQGNSA. The J segment lost 5 bases and the V segment lost 6 bases, leaving 4 bases of the junction unmatched. The CDR3 loop reads CASSTGGLETQYF. The CDR3 bases that were read are TGTGCCAGCAGTACAGGGGGCTTGGAGACC.

For this clone: The CDR3 is cut off 3 residues early in the read; its end comes from the germline J gene. V gene TRBV6-2 or TRBV6-3 combines with J gene TRBJ2-7, with 11 nucleotides matching TRBD2. The CDR3 covers 15 residues. From germline, CDR1 is MNHEY and CDR2 SVGEGT. Trimming at V came to 6 bases and at J to 4 bases, leaving 8 bases not matched to a gene. CDR3 in amino acids: CASSHRLAGRYEQYF. The CDR3 DNA, read in part, is TGTGCCAGCAGCCACCGACTAGCGGGACGTTACGAG.

Note on this clone: The read terminates 3 residues ahead of where the CDR3 ends, so the germline J gene completes it. The chain employs TRBV7-2 and TRBJ2-2; 9 bases fit TRBD1. CDR3 length: 15 residues. J lost 7 bases, V lost 3 bases, and 6 bases had no gene match. The germline V gene encodes CDR1 SGHTA and CDR2 FQGNSA. CDR3 protein: CASSFWDREGGELFF. The CDR3 bases that were read are TGTGCCAGCAGCTTCTGGGACAGGGAAGGCGGGGAG.

A note on this clone: Read data end 3 residues before the CDR3 end; the end is taken from the germline J gene. V is TRBV29-1 and J is TRBJ2-5, with no clear D. Germline-derived CDR1 and CDR2 are SQVTM and ANQGSEA. The CDR3 extends over 10 amino acids. Trimming took off 6 bases at V and 5 bases at J, with 7 bases between the two ends. CDR3 DNA (partial): TGCAGCGTGTCGTTGGAGACC. It specifies CSVSLET. The CDR3, in full, reads CSVSLETQYF.

In regard to this clone: The sequence runs out 3 residues before the end of the CDR3; the remainder is reconstructed from the germline J gene. The chain uses TRBV5-5 and TRBJ1-1; 9 bases align to TRBD1. The CDR3 has 12 residues. The germline V gene encodes CDR1 SGHKS and CDR2 YYEKEE (reference sequence). CDR3 DNA (partial): TGTGCCAGCAGCTTGGACAGGGGGCTA. Encoded protein: CASSLDRGL. The whole CDR3 is CASSLDRGLAFF.

Comments on this clone: The read falls 3 residues short of the CDR3 end, and the missing part is taken from the germline J gene. The genes are TRBV6-1 and TRBJ2-1; TRBD2 matches 10 bases. The CDR3 runs 14 residues. Trimming removed 4 bases from V and 6 bases from J; junction bases left unmatched: 3. Germline V gene sequence: CDR1 MNHNS, CDR2 SASEGT. This CDR3 is CASSGTSGINEQFF. The sequenced CDR3 bases are TGTGCCAGCAGTGGCACTAGCGGGATCAATGAG.

With respect to this clone: The CDR3 end falls 3 residues outside the read, so it is completed with the germline J gene. J is TRBJ2-1 and V is TRBV6-2 or TRBV6-3; the D gene is possibly TRBD2 (6 bases). V lost 9 bases to trimming and J lost 0 bases, with 12 bases between them. Germline-derived CDR1 and CDR2 are MNHEY and SVGEGT. The CDR3 extends over 14 amino acids. The CDR3 protein is CASVAASSYNEQFF. The DNA read from the CDR3 is TGTGCCAGTGTAGCGGCAAGCTCCTACAATGAG.

Note on this clone: The missing CDR3 end, 3 residues past where the read stops, is filled in from the germline J gene. The rearrangement joins TRBV11-2 to TRBJ1-6; TRBD1 matches 9 bases. Germline V gene lookup returns CDR1 SGHAT and CDR2 FQNNGV. The J segment lost 7 bases and the V segment lost 5 bases, leaving 3 bases of the junction unmatched. The CDR3 has 14 amino acids. The sequenced CDR3 bases are TGTGCCAGCAGCCGGGACAGGGCGAATTCACCC. This gives the protein CASSRDRANSP. The full CDR3 protein reads CASSRDRANSPLHF.

As concerns this clone: The read is 3 residues too short to cover the CDR3 end, so that end is filled in from the germline J gene. The rearrangement joins TRBV6-2 or TRBV6-3 to TRBJ2-1; 8 bases align to TRBD1. J was trimmed by 4 bases and V by 6 bases; bases with no gene match: 8. From germline, CDR1 is MNHEY and CDR2 SVGEGT. This CDR3 spans 15 amino acids. The CDR3 bases that were read are TGTGCCAGCAGCCCAGGGGGCACGGCTTACAATGAG. This codes for CASSPGGTAYNE. The full CDR3 is CASSPGGTAYNEQFF.

To note about this clone: Coverage ceases 3 residues before the CDR3 finishes, and the germline J gene fills in the end. This chain links TRBV7-2 with TRBJ1-5; no firm D call. CDR3 length: 14 amino acids. V gave up 1 base and J gave up 2 bases, with 6 bases separating them. Germline V gene lookup returns CDR1 SGHTA and CDR2 FQGNSA. The CDR3 DNA, read in part, is TGTGCCAGCAGCTTAGAGGTCGGCAATCAGCCC. Residues: CASSLEVGNQP. The complete CDR3 protein is CASSLEVGNQPQHF.

To note about this clone: The sequence runs out 3 residues before the end of the CDR3; the remainder is reconstructed from the germline J gene. This chain joins TRBV5-6 and TRBJ1-2; D is unresolved. The ends were cut back, 0 bases at V and 4 bases at J, with 10 bases in the middle. The CDR3 has 14 amino acids. The germline CDR1 and CDR2 sequences are SGHDT and YYEEEE. The CDR3 bases that were read are TGTGCCAGCAGCTTGGGTTGGCCCTTCTATGGC. It is translated as CASSLGWPFYG. The CDR3, in full, reads CASSLGWPFYGYTF.